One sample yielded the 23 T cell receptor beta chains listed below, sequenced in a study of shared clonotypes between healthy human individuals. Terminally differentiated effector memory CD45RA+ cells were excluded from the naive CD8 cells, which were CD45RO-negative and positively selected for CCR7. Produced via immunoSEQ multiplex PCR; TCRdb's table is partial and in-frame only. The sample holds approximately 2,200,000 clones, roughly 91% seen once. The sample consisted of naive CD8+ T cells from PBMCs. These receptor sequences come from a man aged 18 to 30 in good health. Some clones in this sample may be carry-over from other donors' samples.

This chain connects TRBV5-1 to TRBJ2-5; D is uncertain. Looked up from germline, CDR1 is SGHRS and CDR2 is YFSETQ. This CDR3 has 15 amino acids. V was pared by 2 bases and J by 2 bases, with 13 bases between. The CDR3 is CASSFYHSLQETQYF. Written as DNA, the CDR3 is TGCGCCAGCAGCTTTTATCATTCGCTACAAGAGACCCAGTACTTC.

The CDR3 loop reads CASIYMPGGDTGELFF. DNA of the CDR3: TGTGCCAGTATTTATATGCCGGGAGGGGACACCGGGGAGCTGTTTTTT. The J gene is TRBJ2-2, the V gene TRBV6-6; 8 bases fit TRBD2. The CDR3 length is 16 residues. Germline-derived CDR1 and CDR2 are MNHNY and SVGAGI (reference sequence). The ends lost 9 bases at V and 3 bases at J; junction bases unmatched: 12.

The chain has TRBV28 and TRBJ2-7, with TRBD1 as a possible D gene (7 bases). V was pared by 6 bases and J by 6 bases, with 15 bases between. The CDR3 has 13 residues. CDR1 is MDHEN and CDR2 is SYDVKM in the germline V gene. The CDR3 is CASRRAGGFEQYF. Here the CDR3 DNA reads TGTGCCAGCAGACGGGCAGGGGGGTTCGAGCAGTACTTC.

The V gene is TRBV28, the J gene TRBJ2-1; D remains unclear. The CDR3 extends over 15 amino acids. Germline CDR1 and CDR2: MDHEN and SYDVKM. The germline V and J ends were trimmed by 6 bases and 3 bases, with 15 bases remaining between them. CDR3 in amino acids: CASSPPDGFYNEQFF. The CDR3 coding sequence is TGTGCCAGCAGCCCACCGGACGGGTTCTACAATGAGCAGTTCTTC.

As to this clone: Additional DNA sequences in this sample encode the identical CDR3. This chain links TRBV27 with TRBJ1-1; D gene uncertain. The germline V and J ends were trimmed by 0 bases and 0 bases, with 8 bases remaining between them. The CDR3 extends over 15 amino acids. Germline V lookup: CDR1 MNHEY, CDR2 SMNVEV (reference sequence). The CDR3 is CASSLSTGMNTEAFF. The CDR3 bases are TGTGCCAGCAGTTTATCGACGGGAATGAACACTGAAGCTTTCTTT.

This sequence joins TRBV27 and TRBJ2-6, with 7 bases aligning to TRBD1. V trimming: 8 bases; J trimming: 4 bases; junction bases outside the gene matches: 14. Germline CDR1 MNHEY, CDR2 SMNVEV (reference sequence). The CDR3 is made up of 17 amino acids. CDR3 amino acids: CASVTGQVSHGANVLTF. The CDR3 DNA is TGTGCCAGCGTCACCGGACAGGTTTCTCACGGGGCCAACGTCCTGACTTTC.

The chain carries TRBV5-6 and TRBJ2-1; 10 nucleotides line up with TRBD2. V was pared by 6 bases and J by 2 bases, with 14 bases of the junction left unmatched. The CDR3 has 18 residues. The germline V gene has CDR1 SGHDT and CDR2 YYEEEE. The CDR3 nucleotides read TGTGCCAGCAACCTCGGGACTAGCGCCTTCAACCCCTACAATGAGCAGTTCTTC. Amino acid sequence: CASNLGTSAFNPYNEQFF.

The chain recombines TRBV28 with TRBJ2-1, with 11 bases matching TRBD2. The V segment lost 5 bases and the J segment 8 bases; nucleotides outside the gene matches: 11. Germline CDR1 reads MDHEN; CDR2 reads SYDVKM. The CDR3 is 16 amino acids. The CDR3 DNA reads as TGTGCCAGCAGTCCCCTCACGGTAGCGGGAGGGTATGAGCAGTTCTTC. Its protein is CASSPLTVAGGYEQFF.

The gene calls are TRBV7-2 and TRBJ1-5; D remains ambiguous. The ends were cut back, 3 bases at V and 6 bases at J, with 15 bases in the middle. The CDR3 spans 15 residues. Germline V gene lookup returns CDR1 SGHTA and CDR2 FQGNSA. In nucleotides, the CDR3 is TGTGCCAGCAGCTTCCCTGGGGAGGGCCCTCAGCCCCAGCATTTT. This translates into CASSFPGEGPQPQHF.

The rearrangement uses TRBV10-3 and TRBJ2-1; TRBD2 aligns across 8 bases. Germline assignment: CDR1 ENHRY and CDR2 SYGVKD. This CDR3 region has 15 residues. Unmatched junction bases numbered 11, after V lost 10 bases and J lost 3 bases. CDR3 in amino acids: CATAAREVDYNEQFF. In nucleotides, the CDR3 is TGTGCCACCGCGGCGCGGGAGGTGGACTACAATGAGCAGTTCTTC.

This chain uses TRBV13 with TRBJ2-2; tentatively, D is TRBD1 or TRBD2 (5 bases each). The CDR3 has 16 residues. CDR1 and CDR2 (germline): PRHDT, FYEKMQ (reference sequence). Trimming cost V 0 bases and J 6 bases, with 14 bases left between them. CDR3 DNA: TGTGCCAGCAGCTTAGGGGTGGGGGTCCCCGCCGGGGAGCTGTTTTTT. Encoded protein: CASSLGVGVPAGELFF.

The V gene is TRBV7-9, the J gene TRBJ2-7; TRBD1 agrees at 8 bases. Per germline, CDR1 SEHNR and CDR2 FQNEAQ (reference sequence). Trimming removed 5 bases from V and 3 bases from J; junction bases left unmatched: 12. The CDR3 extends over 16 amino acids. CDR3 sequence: CASSETRTGRFYEQYF. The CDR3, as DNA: TGTGCCAGCAGCGAAACCAGGACAGGGAGATTCTACGAGCAGTACTTC.

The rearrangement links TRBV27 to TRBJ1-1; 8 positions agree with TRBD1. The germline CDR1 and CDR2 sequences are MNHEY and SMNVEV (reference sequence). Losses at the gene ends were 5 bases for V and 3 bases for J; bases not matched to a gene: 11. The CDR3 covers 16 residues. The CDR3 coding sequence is TGTGCCAGCAGTCCTATCGGACAGGGAGGAGACACTGAAGCTTTCTTT. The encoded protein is CASSPIGQGGDTEAFF.

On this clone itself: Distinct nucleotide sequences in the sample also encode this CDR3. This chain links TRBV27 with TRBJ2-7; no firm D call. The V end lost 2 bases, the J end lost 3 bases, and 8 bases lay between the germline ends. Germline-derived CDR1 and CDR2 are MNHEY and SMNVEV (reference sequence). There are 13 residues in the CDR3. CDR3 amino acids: CASSLGRVYEQYF. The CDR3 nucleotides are TGTGCCAGCAGTTTAGGTCGAGTCTACGAGCAGTACTTC.

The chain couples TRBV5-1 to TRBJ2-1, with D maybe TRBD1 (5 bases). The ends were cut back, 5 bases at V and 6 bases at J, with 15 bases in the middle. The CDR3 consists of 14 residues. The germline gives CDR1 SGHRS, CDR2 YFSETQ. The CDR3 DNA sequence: TGCGCCAGCAGAACTGACTCAGGGATCAATGAGCAGTTCTTC. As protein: CASRTDSGINEQFF.

The CDR3 DNA sequence: TGTGCCAGCATACCCCACCCCGGACAGGTGCACGAGCAGTACTTC. It translates to CASIPHPGQVHEQYF. The rearrangement joins TRBV27 to TRBJ2-7; 7 positions match TRBD1. V gave up 7 bases and J gave up 5 bases; unmatched junction bases: 14. CDR3 length: 15 residues. The germline V gene has CDR1 MNHEY and CDR2 SMNVEV (reference sequence).

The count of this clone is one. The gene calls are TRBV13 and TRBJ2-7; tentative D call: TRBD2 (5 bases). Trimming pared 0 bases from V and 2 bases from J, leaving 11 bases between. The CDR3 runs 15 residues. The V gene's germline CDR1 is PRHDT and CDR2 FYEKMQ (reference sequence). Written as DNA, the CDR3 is TGTGCCAGCAGCTTAGGGGACGCGGGCCCCTACGAGCAGTACTTC. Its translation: CASSLGDAGPYEQYF.

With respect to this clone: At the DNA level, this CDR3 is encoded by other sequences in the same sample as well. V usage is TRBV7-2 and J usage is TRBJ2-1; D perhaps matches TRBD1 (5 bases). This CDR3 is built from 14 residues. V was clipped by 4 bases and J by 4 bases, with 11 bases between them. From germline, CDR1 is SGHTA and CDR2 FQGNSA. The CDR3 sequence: CASSSLGAYNEQFF. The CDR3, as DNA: TGTGCCAGCAGCTCCCTTGGGGCGTACAATGAGCAGTTCTTC.

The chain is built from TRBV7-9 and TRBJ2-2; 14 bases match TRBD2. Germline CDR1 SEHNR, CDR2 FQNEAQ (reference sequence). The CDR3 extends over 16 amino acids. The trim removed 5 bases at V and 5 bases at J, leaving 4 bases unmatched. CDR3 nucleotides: TGTGCCAGCAGCCCCCGACTAGCGGGAGGGACCGGGGAGCTGTTTTTT. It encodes CASSPRLAGGTGELFF.

The CDR3 spells CASSLEGGTTEAFF. The CDR3 nucleotides are TGCGCCAGCAGCTTGGAGGGGGGAACCACTGAAGCTTTCTTT. The V and J genes are TRBV5-1 and TRBJ1-1; perhaps TRBD1 as D (6 bases). CDR3 length: 14 amino acids. Trimming removed 0 bases at V and 4 bases at J, with 10 bases between. Germline V gene sequence: CDR1 SGHRS, CDR2 YFSETQ.

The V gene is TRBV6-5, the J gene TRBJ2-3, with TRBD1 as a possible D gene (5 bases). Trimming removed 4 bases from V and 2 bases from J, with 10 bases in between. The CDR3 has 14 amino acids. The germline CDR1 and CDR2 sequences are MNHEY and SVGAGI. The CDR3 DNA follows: TGTGCCAGCAGTTCCCAGGGTACCACAGATACGCAGTATTTT. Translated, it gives CASSSQGTTDTQYF.

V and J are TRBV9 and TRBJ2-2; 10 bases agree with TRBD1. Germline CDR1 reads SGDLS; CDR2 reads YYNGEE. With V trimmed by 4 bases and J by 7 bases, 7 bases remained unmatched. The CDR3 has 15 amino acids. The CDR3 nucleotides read TGTGCCAGCAGCCCCGGGACAGGGGTTGGCGGGGAGCTGTTTTTT. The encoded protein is CASSPGTGVGGELFF.

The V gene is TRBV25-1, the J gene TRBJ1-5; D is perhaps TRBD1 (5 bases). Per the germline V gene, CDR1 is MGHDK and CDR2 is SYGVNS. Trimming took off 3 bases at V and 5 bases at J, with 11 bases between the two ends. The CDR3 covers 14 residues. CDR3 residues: CASSDRDGHQPQHF. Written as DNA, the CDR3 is TGTGCCAGCAGTGACCGGGACGGTCATCAGCCCCAGCATTTT.